This record covers a single T cell receptor (beta chain). The sample is drawn from a study of beta chain features in type 1 diabetes. Naive, central memory, regulatory and stem cell-like memory cells within the CD4+ compartment were sorted using CD45RO/CCR7/CD25/CD127/CD95/CD27. Sequencing targeted expressed TCRB transcripts, as all isolated RNA had been reverse transcribed. Using immunoSEQ multiplex PCR, the repertoire was profiled, and TCRdb retains in-frame clones only, with some absent. The top ten hold roughly 0.025% of the sample, which has 970,000 or so clones, roughly 15% seen once. This CDR3 comprises 14 residues. V lost 5 bases to trimming and J lost 0 bases, with 5 bases between them. In germline, CDR1 is MGHDK, CDR2 SYGVNS.

V is TRBV25-1 and J is TRBJ2-6; D is unresolved. This clonotype was sampled from a woman between 18 and 29 years old in good health. The sequenced sample consisted of naive CD4+ T cells from blood. The CDR3 loop reads CASSPYSGANVLTF. CDR3 coding DNA: TGTGCCAGCAGTCCTTACTCTGGGGCCAACGTCCTGACTTTC.